Each of the 2 T cell receptor beta chains below was sequenced from the same sample in a study of spatial heterogeneity in lung cancer. Findings of the study overall: Within tumors, counts of expanded alpha and beta TCRs tracked tumor mutation counts.

One entry per CDR3 protein, called by TCRdb with MiXCR from the 5' RACE reads. The sample includes around 4,000 distinct CDR3 sequences, less than 5.5% of them seen just once. Which antigens these TCRs recognize remains unknown. Noted time point: sample taken at primary tumor resection. Sample: lung tumor tissue, taken at surgery. These receptors came from a female donor with early-stage non-small cell lung cancer.

By proportion, this clonotype is medium-sized (0.01 to 0.1%). V gene TRBV20-1 combines with J gene TRBJ2-1, with TRBD2 matching over 11 bases. CDR1 is DFQATT, CDR2 SNEGSKA, per germline (reference sequence). The junction had 9 bases not matched to a gene; V was cut back by 7 bases and J by 7 bases. There are 14 residues in the CDR3. The CDR3 protein is CSVPTSGRINEQFF. The DNA for the CDR3 is TGCAGTGTCCCCACTAGCGGGAGAATTAATGAGCAGTTCTTC.

This clonotype is medium-sized (0.01 to 0.1%). The V call is TRBV7-3, the J call TRBJ2-7; D might be TRBD2 (6 bases). V gave up 7 bases and J gave up 7 bases, with 20 bases separating them. The CDR3 is made up of 14 amino acids. CDR1 is SGHTA, CDR2 FQGTGA, per germline. In DNA form, the CDR3 reads TGTGCCAGCACCTTTACCGGGTCTGCGGGAGAGCAGTACTTC. Translated, it gives CASTFTGSAGEQYF. Looking up the rest from reference TRBV7-3 and TRBJ2-7 gives the full variable domain: GAGVSQTPSNKVTEKGKYVELRCDPISGHTALYWYRQSLGQGPEFLIYFQGTGAADDSGLPNDRFFAVRPEGSVSTLKIQRTERGDSAVYLCASTFTGSAGEQYFGPGTRLTVT.